This T cell receptor (beta chain) is from a study of T cell changes during pregnancy in multiple sclerosis. Profiling relied on immunoSEQ multiplex PCR, and the TCRdb table lists in-frame clones only, not all of them. The data contain roughly 93,000 clones, about 90% of them singletons. CDR3 length: 18 residues. With 3 bases clipped from V and 7 bases from J, the junction kept 21 bases outside the gene matches. CDR1 is MGHRA, CDR2 YSYEKL, per germline. The source was peripheral blood, collected after pregnancy. The sequence came from a female donor in good health, enrolled as a control in a pregnancy study. The J gene is TRBJ2-7, the V gene TRBV4-1, with 7 bases matching TRBD2. CDR3 in amino acids: CASSQAALTSNSGGEQYF. The CDR3 DNA is TGCGCCAGCAGCCAGGCTGCCCTGACTAGTAATTCGGGGGGAGAGCAGTACTTC.